What follows are 19 T cell receptor beta chains derived from one specimen sequenced in a study of blood T cell repertoires in COVID-19. Profiling relied on immunoSEQ multiplex PCR, and the TCRdb table lists in-frame clones only, not all of them. Among approximately 170,000 clones listed, around 85% were seen once. The sample comprised peripheral blood. Receptors were obtained from a man between 60 and 70 years old with active or convalescent COVID-19.

The chain has TRBV18 and TRBJ1-5; 7 bases are a match to TRBD1. The CDR3 runs 15 residues. Germline CDR1 KGHSH, CDR2 LQKENI. V lost 4 bases, J lost 7 bases, and 10 bases stayed unmatched. The CDR3 nucleotides read TGTGCCAGCTCACTCGGGACAGCCGTCTGGCAGCCCCAGCATTTT. Protein: CASSLGTAVWQPQHF.

The chain is built from TRBV4-2 and TRBJ1-4, with 7 nucleotides matching TRBD1. Per the germline V gene, CDR1 is LGHNA and CDR2 is YNFKEQ. Unmatched junction bases numbered 3, after V lost 1 base and J lost 7 bases. The CDR3 is 14 amino acids. CDR3 loop: CASSQGQGSEKLFF. In DNA, the CDR3 is TGTGCCAGCAGCCAAGGACAGGGTAGTGAAAAACTGTTTTTT.

V usage is TRBV10-1 and J usage is TRBJ2-2; 12 bases match TRBD1. CDR1 and CDR2 from the germline V gene are WNHNN and SYGVQD (reference sequence). This CDR3 spans 15 amino acids. With V trimmed by 4 bases and J by 8 bases, 5 bases remained unmatched. This CDR3 reads CASSVGQGAYGELFF. CDR3 in DNA: TGCGCCAGCAGTGTGGGACAGGGGGCCTATGGGGAGCTGTTTTTT.

V is TRBV29-1 and J is TRBJ2-7; TRBD2 might be the D (6 bases). Looked up from germline, CDR1 is SQVTM and CDR2 is ANQGSEA. The CDR3 has 12 amino acids. Trimming removed 7 bases from V and 6 bases from J, with 16 bases in between. The CDR3 sequence is CSAGSGVGEQYF. CDR3 nucleotide sequence: TGCAGCGCCGGATCGGGGGTGGGCGAGCAGTACTTC.

The J gene is TRBJ2-5, the V gene TRBV13, with TRBD1 as a possible D gene (5 bases). The CDR3 is 14 amino acids. CDR1 is PRHDT and CDR2 is FYEKMQ in the germline V gene (reference sequence). Deletions cut 1 base from V and 5 bases from J, with 11 bases between. CDR3 nucleotide sequence: TGTGCCAGCAGCTTAGTCAGGGCCAGGGAGACCCAGTACTTC. Its protein product is CASSLVRARETQYF.

This chain links TRBV6-5 with TRBJ1-2; the D gene is possibly TRBD1 (6 bases). Per germline, CDR1 MNHEY and CDR2 SVGAGI. The CDR3 is made up of 14 amino acids. The V and J ends lost 8 bases and 7 bases respectively, with 20 bases between them. In nucleotides, the CDR3 is TGTGCCAGCCCCACGGCAGGGGAAAGGAGTGGCTACACCTTC. It is translated as CASPTAGERSGYTF.

The chain carries TRBV7-9 and TRBJ2-7, with 12 bases matching TRBD1. CDR1 is SEHNR and CDR2 is FQNEAQ in the germline V gene (reference sequence). V shed 4 bases and J 6 bases; nucleotides not matched to a gene: 10. The CDR3 consists of 16 residues. Here the CDR3 reads CASSSPRGQGAFEQYF. The CDR3 coding sequence is TGTGCCAGCAGCTCGCCCCGGGGACAGGGGGCTTTCGAGCAGTACTTC.

The table lists this clone with a count of one. The rearrangement links TRBV6-2 or TRBV6-3 to TRBJ2-3; the match to TRBD2 covers 10 bases. CDR3 length equals 16 residues. With V trimmed by 0 bases and J by 2 bases, 2 bases remained unmatched. CDR1 and CDR2 from the germline V gene are MNHEY and SVGEGT. The CDR3 is CASSYSTSGATDTQYF. The CDR3, as DNA: TGTGCCAGCAGTTACTCTACTAGCGGGGCCACAGATACGCAGTATTTT.

This sequence joins TRBV25-1 and TRBJ1-5; no definite D call. Between the trimmed V and J ends, which lost 6 bases and 0 bases, there was a span of 12 bases. CDR3 length: 15 amino acids. Germline CDR1 is MGHDK and CDR2 is SYGVNS. CDR3 DNA: TGTGCCAGCAGCCAAACGGGAGTTAGCAATCAGCCCCAGCATTTT. This translates into CASSQTGVSNQPQHF.

The rearrangement links TRBV29-1 to TRBJ2-1; no firm D call. Germline assignment: CDR1 SQVTM and CDR2 ANQGSEA. The CDR3 length is 11 residues. Trimming left V 6 bases short and J 6 bases short, with 9 bases between. The CDR3 sequence is CSVAVGNEQFF. As DNA, the CDR3 is TGCAGCGTGGCGGTCGGCAATGAGCAGTTCTTC.

This clone was picked up a small number of times. This chain links TRBV18 with TRBJ1-2, with 12 nucleotides matching TRBD1. After removal of 3 bases from V and 3 bases from J, the junction contained 5 bases not matched to a gene. The CDR3 runs to 16 residues. Germline CDR1 reads KGHSH; CDR2 reads LQKENI. The CDR3 nucleotides read TGTGCCAGCTCACCGGCGGGACAGGGGGCGGACTATGGCTACACCTTC. Protein: CASSPAGQGADYGYTF.

The chain joins TRBV2 to TRBJ2-2; D is uncertain. With 6 bases removed from V and 7 bases from J, the gap between germline ends came to 15 bases. This CDR3 is 14 amino acids long. Germline values: CDR1 SNHLY, CDR2 FYNNEI. DNA of the CDR3: TGTGCCAGCAGGCTAAGTACCGGTGACGGGGAGCTGTTTTTT. Amino acids: CASRLSTGDGELFF.

The chain couples TRBV12-3 or TRBV12-4 to TRBJ2-5; perhaps TRBD1 as D (5 bases). V lost 6 bases, J lost 6 bases, and 11 bases lay in between. The CDR3 has 12 residues. This chain's CDR3 is CASSTDTKTQYF. The CDR3 nucleotides read TGTGCCAGCAGCACGGACACCAAGACCCAGTACTTC.

The chain employs TRBV2 and TRBJ2-2; D gene ambiguous. This CDR3 has 14 amino acids. Per the germline V gene, CDR1 is SNHLY and CDR2 is FYNNEI. Trimming left V 3 bases short and J 6 bases short, with 11 bases between. The CDR3 spells CASSEGPAPGELFF. CDR3 bases: TGTGCCAGCAGTGAGGGCCCCGCGCCCGGGGAGCTGTTTTTT.

The rearrangement links TRBV2 to TRBJ2-5, with 10 bases fitting TRBD2. The CDR3 has 17 amino acids. Per the germline V gene, CDR1 is SNHLY and CDR2 is FYNNEI. The trim removed 1 base at V and 3 bases at J, leaving 8 bases unmatched. The DNA for the CDR3 is TGTGCCAGCAGTGAAGGGTTAGCGGGGGGCCAGGAAGAGACCCAGTACTTC. Its protein product is CASSEGLAGGQEETQYF. Combining the CDR3 with reference TRBV2 and TRBJ2-5 gives the whole variable domain EPEVTQTPSHQVTQMGQEVILRCVPISNHLYFYWYRQILGQKVEFLVSFYNNEISEKSEIFDDQFSVERPDGSNFTLKIRSTKLEDSAMYFCASSEGLAGGQEETQYFGPGTRLLVL.

This chain connects TRBV11-2 to TRBJ1-1; 7 bases agree with TRBD1. CDR1 is SGHAT and CDR2 is FQNNGV in the germline V gene. V lost 3 bases to trimming and J lost 1 base; unmatched junction nucleotides: 5. CDR3 length: 15 residues. The CDR3 DNA follows: TGTGCCAGCAGCTTCGCCGGGACAGAGAACACTGAAGCTTTCTTT. Translating it yields CASSFAGTENTEAFF.

The chain carries TRBV19 and TRBJ2-7; TRBD2 matches 8 bases. The CDR3 sequence is 17 residues long. V lost 5 bases, J lost 7 bases, and 19 bases stayed unmatched. From germline, CDR1 is LNHDA and CDR2 SQIVND (reference sequence). The CDR3 DNA reads TGTGCCAGTAGTCCCGGGTTTGAAGCGGGGGTCCCGTCGGAGCAGTACTTC. It is translated as CASSPGFEAGVPSEQYF.

The genes are TRBV7-2 and TRBJ2-5; TRBD2 matches 8 bases. Germline-derived CDR1 and CDR2 are SGHTA and FQGNSA. The CDR3 has 17 residues. Germline trimming cut 2 bases from V and 5 bases from J; bases unmatched to any gene: 13. The CDR3 DNA is TGTGCCAGCAGCTTACTTTCGGGGGGGGGCTCTCGGGAGACCCAGTACTTC. Amino acids: CASSLLSGGGSRETQYF.

The rearrangement links TRBV4-2 to TRBJ1-2; 7 positions agree with TRBD1. The CDR3 covers 15 residues. V shed 4 bases, J shed 0 bases, and the junction held 5 bases outside the gene matches. Germline CDR1 LGHNA, CDR2 YNFKEQ. The CDR3 coding sequence is TGTGCCAGCAGCCCTGGACAGGACTCTAACTATGGCTACACCTTC. Its translation is CASSPGQDSNYGYTF.